Shown below are 27 T cell receptor beta chains from a single sample sequenced in a study of blood T cell repertoires in COVID-19. Assay: immunoSEQ multiplex PCR; the TCRdb copy retains only in-frame clones and omits some. The repertoire holds about 130,000 clones, with 65% to 90% as singletons. Sequenced material: PBMCs or T cells enriched from blood (not recorded which). The receptors were gathered from a woman aged 50 to 60 who had recovered from COVID-19.

V and J are TRBV7-2 and TRBJ1-5; the D is unclear. The V end was cut by 1 base, the J end by 4 bases, with 11 bases between. CDR1 is SGHTA and CDR2 is FQGNSA in the germline V gene. The CDR3 runs 15 residues. CDR3 in amino acids: CASSLVRVWNQPQHF. DNA for the CDR3: TGTGCCAGCAGCTTAGTTCGGGTCTGGAATCAGCCCCAGCATTTT.

The gene calls are TRBV10-2 and TRBJ2-5; D is ambiguous. The germline V gene has CDR1 WSHSY and CDR2 SAAADI. V shed 7 bases and J shed 1 base, with 4 bases lying between them. The CDR3 runs to 11 residues. The CDR3 DNA reads as TGCGCCAGCAAGCTCCAAGAGACCCAGTACTTC. It yields the protein CASKLQETQYF.

The rearrangement links TRBV16 to TRBJ1-2; TRBD1 might be the D (5 bases). Germline lookup yields CDR1 KGHSY and CDR2 FQNENV. CDR3 length: 14 amino acids. V was trimmed by 4 bases and J by 7 bases, leaving 16 bases between them. The CDR3 coding sequence is TGTGCCAGCAGCCCTAGGGGCAGGGTGCGTGGCTACACCTTC. The encoded protein is CASSPRGRVRGYTF.

V usage is TRBV7-8 and J usage is TRBJ1-5; D ambiguous. Deletions cut 1 base from V and 9 bases from J, with 13 bases between. From germline, CDR1 is SGHVS and CDR2 FQNEAQ. There are 14 residues in the CDR3. As DNA, the CDR3 is TGTGCCAGCAGCTTAGGCGTAGCCGAACGGCCCCAGCATTTT. It specifies CASSLGVAERPQHF.

This rearrangement joins TRBV6-1 to TRBJ2-7; a weak D match, TRBD1 (5 bases). V lost 7 bases and J 2 bases, leaving 15 bases between the germline ends. The germline CDR1 and CDR2 sequences are MNHNS and SASEGT. The CDR3 loop spans 14 amino acids. The CDR3 DNA reads TGTGCCAGCACGGATTCGGACAAAGCCTACGAGCAGTACTTC. The encoded protein is CASTDSDKAYEQYF.

The V and J genes are TRBV25-1 and TRBJ2-7; D perhaps matches TRBD1 (6 bases). The CDR3 extends over 13 amino acids. V lost 1 base and J lost 3, with 7 bases in between. Germline assignment: CDR1 MGHDK and CDR2 SYGVNS. CDR3 in amino acids: CASSEWDIYEQYF. The CDR3 nucleotides read TGTGCCAGCAGTGAATGGGACATCTACGAGCAGTACTTC.

The rearrangement joins TRBV30 to TRBJ2-1; 10 bases fit TRBD2. The CDR3 is made up of 16 amino acids. The germline gives CDR1 GTSNPN, CDR2 SVGIG (reference sequence). The junction had 7 bases not matched to a gene; V was cut back by 3 bases and J by 2 bases. The chain's CDR3 is CAWSAGAGGTYNEQFF. The CDR3 DNA sequence: TGTGCCTGGAGCGCCGGAGCGGGGGGGACCTACAATGAGCAGTTCTTC. The full variable domain, its missing parts supplied by reference TRBV30 and TRBJ2-1, is SQTIHQWPATLVQPVGSPLSLECTVEGTSNPNLYWYRQAAGRGLQLLFYSVGIGQISSEVPQNLSASRPQDRQFILSSKKLLLSDSGFYLCAWSAGAGGTYNEQFFGPGTRLTVL.

The V and J genes are TRBV7-2 and TRBJ1-4, with D possibly being TRBD1 (6 bases). Trimming left V 3 bases short and J 7 bases short, with 21 bases between. In germline, CDR1 is SGHTA, CDR2 FQGNSA. This CDR3 spans 17 amino acids. CDR3 region: CASSFRGRGVVGEKLFF. In DNA form, the CDR3 reads TGTGCCAGCAGCTTCCGGGGCAGGGGCGTTGTAGGTGAAAAACTGTTTTTT.

This sequence joins TRBV3-1 (or the pseudogene TRBV3-2) and TRBJ1-2; 7 bases map to TRBD1. This CDR3 spans 14 amino acids. Trimming at V came to 1 base and at J to 6 bases, leaving 5 bases not matched to a gene. The V gene's germline CDR1 is LGHDT and CDR2 YNNKEL (reference sequence). CDR3 amino acids: CASSQVSGGNGYTF. The CDR3 nucleotides read TGTGCCAGCAGCCAAGTTTCAGGGGGGAATGGCTACACCTTC.

The chain uses TRBV27 and TRBJ1-6; no clear D. Germline loops: CDR1 MNHEY, CDR2 SMNVEV (reference sequence). This CDR3 has 13 amino acids. V was clipped by 3 bases and J by 10 bases, with 10 bases between them. The CDR3, as DNA: TGTGCCAGCAGTTTCGCACTAAACTCACCCCTCCACTTT. This sequence encodes CASSFALNSPLHF.

This clone was found a few times. The identical CDR3 is also encoded by other nucleotide sequences in the sample. This chain links TRBV14 with TRBJ1-6; 8 bases agree with TRBD1. The CDR3 sequence is 15 residues long. After removal of 1 base from V and 6 bases from J, the junction contained 2 bases not matched to a gene. Germline assignment: CDR1 SGHDN and CDR2 FVKESK. The CDR3 nucleotides read TGTGCCAGCAGCCAAGGGGGACAGGCTAATTCACCCCTCCACTTT. It yields the protein CASSQGGQANSPLHF. The full variable domain, with the rest looked up from reference TRBV14 and TRBJ1-6, is EAGVTQFPSHSVIEKGQTVTLRCDPISGHDNLYWYRRVMGKEIKFLLHFVKESKQDESGMPNNRFLAERTGGTYSTLKVQPAELEDSGVYFCASSQGGQANSPLHFGNGTRLTVT.

The chain uses TRBV19 and TRBJ1-1; 12 bases match TRBD1. The CDR3 extends over 17 amino acids. Germline V gene sequence: CDR1 LNHDA, CDR2 SQIVND (reference sequence). V lost 9 bases to trimming and J lost 1 base; unmatched junction nucleotides: 12. The CDR3 loop reads CASLKGGQGAKNTEAFF. Written as DNA, the CDR3 is TGTGCCAGCCTAAAGGGGGGACAGGGGGCGAAGAACACTGAAGCTTTCTTT.

There are a few counts of this clone. CDR3 sequence reads: CASSYSSTDRAPLHF. The CDR3 DNA is TGTGCCAGCAGTTACTCGAGCACTGACAGGGCACCCCTCCACTTT. The V and J genes are TRBV6-5 and TRBJ1-6, with 7 positions matching TRBD1. The CDR3 totals 15 residues. The junction had 7 bases not matched to a gene; V was cut back by 0 bases and J by 11 bases. Per germline, CDR1 MNHEY and CDR2 SVGAGI.

The rearrangement uses TRBV12-3 or TRBV12-4 and TRBJ1-1; possible D gene TRBD1, 5 bases. The CDR3 sequence is 13 residues long. V dropped 2 bases and J dropped 1 base, with 5 bases sitting between them. The CDR3 bases are TGTGCCAGCAGTTTAAGGGGGAACACTGAAGCTTTCTTT. This gives the protein CASSLRGNTEAFF.

This clone was recorded once. This chain connects TRBV7-2 to TRBJ2-1; TRBD2 matches at 7 bases. V was pared by 2 bases and J by 8 bases, with 6 bases of the junction left unmatched. The CDR3 length is 14 residues. Per germline, CDR1 SGHTA and CDR2 FQGNSA. The CDR3 DNA is TGTGCCAGCAGCTTATCGTTCGCGGGGGATGAGCAGTTCTTC. Its translation is CASSLSFAGDEQFF.

The chain links TRBV9 to TRBJ1-2; D gene uncertain. There are 14 residues in the CDR3. The V and J ends lost 4 bases and 5 bases respectively, with 15 bases between them. In germline, CDR1 is SGDLS, CDR2 YYNGEE. Written as DNA, the CDR3 is TGTGCCAGCAGCCCCTCTCCAGACTCATATGGCTACACCTTC. This codes for CASSPSPDSYGYTF.

The CDR3 spells CAWSIGGSYEQYF. CDR3 DNA: TGTGCCTGGAGCATCGGAGGCTCCTACGAGCAGTACTTC. The V gene is TRBV30, the J gene TRBJ2-7; the D gene is possibly TRBD2 (5 bases). Germline V gene sequence: CDR1 GTSNPN, CDR2 SVGIG (reference sequence). This CDR3 contains 13 residues. V was trimmed by 3 bases and J by 0 bases, leaving 9 bases between them.

Only a few counts were recorded for this clone. The chain's CDR3 is CASSLDTGRDTQYF. CDR3 DNA: TGTGCCAGCAGTCTGGACACTGGACGGGATACGCAGTATTTT. The chain combines TRBV6-5 with TRBJ2-3; maybe TRBD1 (5 bases). The V and J ends lost 5 bases and 6 bases respectively, with 15 bases between them. This CDR3 region has 14 residues. The germline CDR1 and CDR2 sequences are MNHEY and SVGAGI.

The chain joins TRBV10-3 to TRBJ1-1; 10 bases fit TRBD1. Trimming took 3 bases from V and 1 from J; bases not matched to a gene: 2. This CDR3 contains 15 residues. Germline CDR1 reads ENHRY; CDR2 reads SYGVKD. The CDR3 DNA reads as TGTGCCATCAGTGAAAGGGACAGGGGGAACACTGAAGCTTTCTTT. This translates into CAISERDRGNTEAFF.

J is TRBJ2-1 and V is TRBV3-1 (or the pseudogene TRBV3-2); 8 bases are shared with TRBD2. V dropped 0 bases and J dropped 9; count of bases not matched to a gene: 4. Germline V CDR1 and CDR2: LGHDT, YNNKEL (reference sequence). CDR3 length equals 14 residues. For the CDR3, the DNA is TGTGCCAGCAGCCAAGACGGGGCGGGGGGTGAGCAGTTCTTC. Amino acids: CASSQDGAGGEQFF.

The chain uses TRBV21-1 and TRBJ1-1. TRBV21-1 is a pseudogene segment. The CDR3 runs 16 residues. This CDR3 is CASSKALFCVRTEAFF. CDR3 coding DNA: TGTGCCAGCAGCAAAGCGCTTTTTTGTGTTCGGACTGAAGCTTTCTTT.

This clone came up once. The rearrangement joins TRBV5-4 to TRBJ1-1; tentatively, D is TRBD1 (5 bases). The CDR3 has 14 amino acids. The V and J ends lost 4 bases and 0 bases respectively, with 10 bases between them. Germline CDR1 is SGHNT and CDR2 is YYREEE (reference sequence). The CDR3 DNA is TGTGCCAGCAGCGCAGGGATCATGAACACTGAAGCTTTCTTT. Protein sequence: CASSAGIMNTEAFF. Drawing the rest from reference TRBV5-4 and TRBJ1-1, the complete variable domain is ETGVTQSPTHLIKTRGQQVTLRCSSQSGHNTVSWYQQALGQGPQFIFQYYREEENGRGNFPPRFSGLQFPNYSSELNVNALELDDSALYLCASSAGIMNTEAFFGQGTRLTVV.

J is TRBJ2-1 and V is TRBV9, with TRBD2 as a possible D gene (6 bases). The CDR3 loop spans 16 amino acids. Germline lookup yields CDR1 SGDLS and CDR2 YYNGEE. V was trimmed by 0 bases and J by 2 bases, leaving 12 bases between them. The CDR3 reads CASSVGGDPTYNEQFF. The DNA of the CDR3 is TGTGCCAGCAGCGTAGGGGGGGACCCGACCTACAATGAGCAGTTCTTC.

CDR3 sequence (DNA): TGCAGCGTTGCGGGCAGGGGGAACACCGGGGAGCTGTTTTTT. Its protein is CSVAGRGNTGELFF. The rearrangement uses TRBV29-1 and TRBJ2-2; possibly TRBD1 for D (6 bases). Looked up from germline, CDR1 is SQVTM and CDR2 is ANQGSEA. The length of the CDR3 is 14 residues. Trimming stripped 4 bases from V and 1 base from J, with 10 bases between.

This clone has only a few counts. The CDR3 protein is CASSSGLVYEQYF. In DNA form, the CDR3 reads TGCGCCAGCAGCTCGGGACTAGTCTACGAGCAGTACTTC. The J gene is TRBJ2-7, the V gene TRBV5-1; 8 nucleotides match TRBD2. Trimming removed 3 bases from V and 3 bases from J; junction bases left unmatched: 2. CDR3 length: 13 residues. Per germline, CDR1 SGHRS and CDR2 YFSETQ.

The chain joins TRBV6-4 to TRBJ1-1, with 10 bases matching TRBD1. Germline CDR1 and CDR2: MRHNA and SNTAGT. V was pared by 7 bases and J by 3 bases, with 2 bases of the junction left unmatched. This CDR3 spans 13 amino acids. In DNA, the CDR3 is TGTGCCAGCATAGGACAGGGGGACACTGAAGCTTTCTTT. It yields the protein CASIGQGDTEAFF.

The gene calls are TRBV3-1 (or the pseudogene TRBV3-2) and TRBJ1-6; tentatively, D is TRBD1 (5 bases). The CDR3 runs 16 residues. CDR1 is LGHDT, CDR2 YNNKEL, per germline (reference sequence). Trimming removed 6 bases from V and 2 bases from J, with 14 bases in between. CDR3 coding DNA: TGTGCCAGCAGGTCGGGGGGGATGGCCTATAATTCACCCCTCCACTTT. Its protein product is CASRSGGMAYNSPLHF.